This is a list of T cell receptor beta chains from one sample in a study of blood T cell repertoires in COVID-19. TCRdb's table, derived via immunoSEQ multiplex PCR, lists solely in-frame clones and lacks some. The sample lists 240,000 or so clones; roughly 80% were seen once. The specimen was peripheral blood. The receptors were sampled from a woman between 18 and 29 years old with acute or convalescent COVID-19. CDR3s include the opening cysteine and the closing phenylalanine or tryptophan. D genes are given only for firm matches. Some rows have no size entry. The others give once, few or many, or a class for an expanded clone.

V gene	D gene	clone size	J gene	CDR3 protein	CDR3 DNA
TRBV19	.	few	TRBJ2-3	CASTHQGFGSSTDTQYF	TGTGCCAGTACTCATCAGGGGTTCGGGTCTAGCACAGATACGCAGTATTTT
TRBV19	.	few	TRBJ2-1	CASRDDSLEQFF	TGTGCCAGTAGAGACGACAGCTTGGAGCAGTTCTTC
TRBV6-2/TRBV6-3	TRBD1	.	TRBJ1-6	CASSYVGTENSPLHF	TGTGCCAGCAGTTACGTCGGGACAGAGAATTCACCCCTCCACTTT
TRBV30	.	.	TRBJ1-6	CAWGRDTMGNSPLHF	TGTGCCTGGGGCCGGGACACCATGGGTAATTCACCCCTCCACTTT
TRBV7-3	TRBD2	few	TRBJ2-3	CASSPRTSGISTDTQYF	TGTGCCAGCAGCCCAAGGACTAGCGGGATAAGCACAGATACGCAGTATTTT
TRBV28	TRBD1	.	TRBJ1-4	CASSSRTGNEKLFF	TGTGCCAGCAGTTCCAGGACAGGAAATGAAAAACTGTTTTTT
TRBV5-8	TRBD1	.	TRBJ1-1	CASSLGDRGMAEAFF	TGTGCCAGCAGCTTGGGGGACAGGGGAATGGCTGAAGCTTTCTTT
TRBV5-4	TRBD1	.	TRBJ1-6	CASSFWTGGNSPLHF	TGTGCCAGCAGCTTTTGGACAGGGGGAAATTCACCCCTCCACTTT
TRBV5-1	TRBD2	.	TRBJ2-5	CASSLEIWTSRETQYF	TGCGCCAGCAGCTTGGAAATATGGACTAGCAGGGAGACCCAGTACTTC
TRBV25-1	.	.	TRBJ1-2	CASSWGDLNGYTF	TGTGCCAGCAGCTGGGGGGACCTGAATGGCTACACCTTC
TRBV27	TRBD1	few	TRBJ1-6	CASSSQGALNNSPLHF	TGTGCCAGCAGTTCTCAGGGGGCTCTAAATAATTCACCCCTCCACTTT
TRBV4-1	.	.	TRBJ2-7	CASSPERVNYEQYF	TGCGCCAGCAGCCCCGAGCGGGTTAACTACGAGCAGTACTTC
TRBV19	TRBD2	.	TRBJ2-7	CATRGRREVFYEQYF	TGTGCCACCAGGGGTCGGCGGGAGGTGTTCTACGAGCAGTACTTC
TRBV5-1	.	.	TRBJ2-3	CASSSVSDGTDTQYF	TGCGCCAGCAGCTCGGTCAGCGATGGCACAGATACGCAGTATTTT
TRBV11-1	.	.	TRBJ2-1	CASSSRQTVYNEQFF	TGTGCCAGCAGCTCACGACAGACAGTTTACAATGAGCAGTTCTTC
TRBV19	.	.	TRBJ2-1	CASSIAPTAHNEQFF	TGTGCCAGTAGTATAGCCCCGACAGCCCACAATGAGCAGTTCTTC
TRBV19	TRBD1	.	TRBJ1-5	CASHTSGTGSYQPQHF	TGTGCCAGCCACACGTCCGGGACAGGGAGTTATCAGCCCCAGCATTTT
TRBV5-1	TRBD2	few	TRBJ2-1	CASTEGLAGDNEQFF	TGCGCCAGCACTGAGGGACTAGCGGGGGACAATGAGCAGTTCTTC
TRBV2	.	.	TRBJ1-1	CASSGQVNIEAFF	TGTGCCAGCAGTGGGCAGGTTAATATTGAAGCTTTCTTT
TRBV7-2	.	.	TRBJ2-7	CASSLGLSGSAYEQYF	TGTGCCAGCAGCTTAGGCTTATCCGGGAGCGCCTACGAGCAGTACTTC
TRBV28	.	.	TRBJ1-3	CASRARYPGNTIYF	TGTGCCAGCAGGGCGAGGTACCCTGGAAACACCATATATTTT
TRBV24-1	.	once	TRBJ1-5	CATSAGISQPQHF	TGTGCCACCAGTGCAGGGATTAGTCAGCCCCAGCATTTT
TRBV9	.	.	TRBJ2-1	CASSVGGHNEQFF	TGTGCCAGCAGCGTAGGAGGGCACAATGAGCAGTTCTTC
TRBV7-2	TRBD2	.	TRBJ2-5	CASSPGGLAGGETQYF	TGTGCCAGCAGCCCTGGTGGGCTAGCGGGAGGAGAGACCCAGTACTTC
TRBV3-1/TRBV3-2	TRBD1	.	TRBJ1-1	CASSQVERGRLNTEAFF	TGTGCCAGCAGCCAAGTGGAAAGGGGGCGGTTGAACACTGAAGCTTTCTTT
TRBV2	.	.	TRBJ2-4	CASSDGTAVLWHF	TGTGCCAGCAGTGATGGGACTGCAGTCTTATGGCACTTC
TRBV28	.	.	TRBJ1-4	CASSSGYMDQNEKLFF	TGTGCCAGCAGTTCAGGGTACATGGACCAAAATGAAAAACTGTTTTTT
TRBV28	TRBD2	.	TRBJ2-3	CASRPTGLGTSGTTSTDTQYF	TGTGCCAGCAGACCGACAGGACTCGGGACTAGCGGCACGACTAGCACAGATACGCAGTATTTT
TRBV5-1	.	.	TRBJ2-1	CASSTGTSYNEQFF	TGCGCCAGCAGCACCGGGACTTCCTACAATGAGCAGTTCTTC
TRBV19	.	.	TRBJ1-4	CASSGAVGEKLFF	TGTGCCAGTTCTGGGGCGGTTGGTGAAAAACTGTTTTTT
TRBV6-5	TRBD2	.	TRBJ2-3	CASSLAGGVLNTQYF	TGTGCCAGCAGCCTAGCGGGGGGGGTTTTGAATACGCAGTATTTT
TRBV7-9	TRBD1	.	TRBJ2-7	CASSAKDRGSYEQYF	TGTGCCAGCAGCGCCAAGGACAGGGGTTCGTACGAGCAGTACTTC
TRBV28	.	.	TRBJ1-1	CASTPGAPVTEAFF	TGTGCCAGCACTCCAGGGGCCCCGGTCACTGAAGCTTTCTTT
TRBV4-3	TRBD2	.	TRBJ2-7	CASSLDPRLAGPPYEQYF	TGCGCCAGCAGCCTTGACCCGAGACTAGCGGGCCCACCCTACGAGCAGTACTTC
TRBV3-1/TRBV3-2	TRBD1	.	TRBJ1-5	CASSEDRGIHQPQHF	TGTGCCAGCAGCGAGGACAGGGGAATTCATCAGCCCCAGCATTTT
TRBV7-2	TRBD1	.	TRBJ2-7	CASSFGTEYEQYF	TGTGCCAGCAGCTTTGGGACAGAGTACGAGCAGTACTTC
TRBV27	.	.	TRBJ1-3	CASSTSGSGNTIYF	TGTGCCAGCAGTACGTCAGGGTCTGGAAACACCATATATTTT
TRBV6-2/TRBV6-3	.	.	TRBJ2-3	CASSYGGITDTQYF	TGTGCCAGCAGTTATGGAGGGATCACAGATACGCAGTATTTT
TRBV7-6	.	.	TRBJ1-1	CASSLDSGGDSTEAFF	TGTGCCAGCAGCTTAGATTCGGGGGGAGATAGCACTGAAGCTTTCTTT
TRBV5-4	.	.	TRBJ2-1	CASSLGGNEQFF	TGTGCCAGCAGCTTGGGCGGTAATGAGCAGTTCTTC
TRBV19	TRBD1	.	TRBJ1-5	CASSSRQGGNQPQHF	TGTGCCAGTAGTTCTCGACAGGGGGGCAATCAGCCCCAGCATTTT